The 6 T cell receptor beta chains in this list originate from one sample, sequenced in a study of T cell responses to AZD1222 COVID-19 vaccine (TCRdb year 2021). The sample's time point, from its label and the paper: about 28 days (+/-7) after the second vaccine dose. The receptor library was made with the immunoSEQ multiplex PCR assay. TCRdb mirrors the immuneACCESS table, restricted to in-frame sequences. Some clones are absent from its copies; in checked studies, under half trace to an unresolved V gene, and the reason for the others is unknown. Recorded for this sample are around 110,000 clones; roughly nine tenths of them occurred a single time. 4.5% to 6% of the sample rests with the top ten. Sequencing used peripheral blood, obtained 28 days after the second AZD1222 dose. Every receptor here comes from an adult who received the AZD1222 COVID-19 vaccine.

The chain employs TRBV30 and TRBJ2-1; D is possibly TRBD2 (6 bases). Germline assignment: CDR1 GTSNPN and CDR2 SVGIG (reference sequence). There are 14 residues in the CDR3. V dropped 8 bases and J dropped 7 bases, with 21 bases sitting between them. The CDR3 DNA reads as TGTGCCGGTGGGACTTGGGAAGTTCGGAATGAGCAGTTCTTC. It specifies CAGGTWEVRNEQFF.

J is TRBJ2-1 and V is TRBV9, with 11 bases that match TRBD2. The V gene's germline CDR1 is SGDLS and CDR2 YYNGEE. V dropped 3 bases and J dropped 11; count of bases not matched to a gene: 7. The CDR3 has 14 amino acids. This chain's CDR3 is CASSGASGGSKQFF. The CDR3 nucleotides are TGTGCCAGCAGCGGAGCTAGCGGGGGGTCGAAGCAGTTCTTC.

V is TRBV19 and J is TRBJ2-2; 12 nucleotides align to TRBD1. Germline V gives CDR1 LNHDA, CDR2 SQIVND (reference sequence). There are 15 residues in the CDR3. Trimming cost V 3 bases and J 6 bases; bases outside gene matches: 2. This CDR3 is CASSIGTGGPGELFF. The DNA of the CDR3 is TGTGCCAGTAGTATCGGGACAGGGGGCCCCGGGGAGCTGTTTTTT.

The DNA of the CDR3 is TGTGCCAGCAGTTCCCCGGGGAGGCTCAATCAGCCCCAGCATTTT. It codes for CASSSPGRLNQPQHF. The rearrangement joins TRBV6-2 or TRBV6-3 to TRBJ1-5; D remains ambiguous. The CDR3 sequence is 15 residues long. Trimming removed 4 bases at V and 3 bases at J, with 13 bases between. Germline CDR1 is MNHEY and CDR2 is SVGEGT.

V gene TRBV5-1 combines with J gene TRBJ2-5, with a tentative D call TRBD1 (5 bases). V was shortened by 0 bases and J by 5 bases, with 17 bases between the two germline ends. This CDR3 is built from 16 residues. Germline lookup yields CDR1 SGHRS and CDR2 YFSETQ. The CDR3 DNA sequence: TGCGCCAGCAGCTTGGTGGCAGGCGAAAGGGGCGAGACCCAGTACTTC. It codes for CASSLVAGERGETQYF.

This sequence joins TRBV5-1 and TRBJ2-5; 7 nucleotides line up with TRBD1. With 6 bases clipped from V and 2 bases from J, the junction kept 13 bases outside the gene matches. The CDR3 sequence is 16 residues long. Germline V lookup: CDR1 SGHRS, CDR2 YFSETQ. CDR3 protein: CASTVAAGGLQETQYF. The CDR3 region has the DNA TGCGCCAGCACCGTGGCGGCAGGGGGTTTGCAAGAGACCCAGTACTTC.